This T cell receptor beta chain was recovered during a study of shared clonotypes between healthy human individuals. Broader study findings: Naive subsets, compared against memory subsets, generally had larger estimated richness values.

Repertoires were generated with immunoSEQ multiplex PCR, while TCRdb's copy carries only in-frame clones and drops some. The table shows 2,500,000 or so clones, with 80% to 95% occurring only once. Looked up from germline, CDR1 is MNHEY and CDR2 is SMNVEV (reference sequence). There are 15 residues in the CDR3. Trimming left V 3 bases short and J 0 bases short, with 11 bases between. About this clone: No antigen is known for it.

This sequence originates from a man between 18 and 35 years old in good health. Some clones in this sample may be carry-over from other donors' samples. Sample: naive CD4+ T cells from PBMCs. The sample's subset: CD45RA+ positively selected. The chain couples TRBV27 to TRBJ1-1; possibly TRBD1 for D (6 bases). This chain's CDR3 is CASSFAGALNTEAFF. CDR3 sequence (DNA): TGTGCCAGCAGTTTTGCGGGGGCCTTGAACACTGAAGCTTTCTTT.